The entry that follows covers one T cell receptor beta chain sequence. The CDR3 runs to 12 residues. Germline CDR1 SQVTM, CDR2 ANQGSEA. The germline V and J ends were trimmed by 7 bases and 1 base, with 10 bases remaining between them. TCRdb independently ran MiXCR on the 5' RACE reads; one entry per CDR3 protein. The data contain 450,000 to 600,000 distinct CDR3 sequences, about 13% of them singletons. This sample was included in a study of T cells after yellow fever vaccination. The sequence came from a man aged 30-40 years who received the YFV17D yellow fever vaccine. Sequencing used PBMCs, obtained on the day of the yellow fever booster vaccination. V is TRBV29-1 and J is TRBJ1-1; no clear D gene. The CDR3 bases are TGCAGCGGAGTTTATTCGAACACTGAAGCTTTCTTT. This codes for CSGVYSNTEAFF.